This T cell receptor (beta chain) was retrieved from a study of blood T cell repertoires in COVID-19. The protocol was immunoSEQ multiplex PCR, while the TCRdb copy is restricted to in-frame clones and leaves out a portion. The table includes under 200,000 clones, roughly nine tenths detected once. Trimming cost V 6 bases and J 10 bases, with 21 bases left between them. Germline CDR1 MDHEN, CDR2 SYDVKM. The CDR3 is made up of 15 amino acids. The chain recombines TRBV28 with TRBJ1-4; no definite D call. The clonotype comes from a woman between 65 and 79 years old with acute or convalescent COVID-19. The sequencing sample was made of peripheral blood. The CDR3 loop reads CASRITIGGMGKLFF. The CDR3 nucleotides read TGTGCCAGCAGGATAACCATTGGAGGAATGGGAAAACTGTTTTTT.